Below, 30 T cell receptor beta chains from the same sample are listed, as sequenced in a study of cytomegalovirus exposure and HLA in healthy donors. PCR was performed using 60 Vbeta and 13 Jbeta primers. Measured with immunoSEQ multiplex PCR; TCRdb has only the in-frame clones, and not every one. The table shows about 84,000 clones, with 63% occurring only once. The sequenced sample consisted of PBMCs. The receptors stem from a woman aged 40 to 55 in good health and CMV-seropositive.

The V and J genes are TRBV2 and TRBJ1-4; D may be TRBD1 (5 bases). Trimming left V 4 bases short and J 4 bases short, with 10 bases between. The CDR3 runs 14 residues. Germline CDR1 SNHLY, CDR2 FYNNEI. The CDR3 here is CASSVGLNNEKLFF. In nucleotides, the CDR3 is TGTGCCAGCAGTGTGGGGCTGAATAATGAAAAACTGTTTTTT.

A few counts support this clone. The CDR3 nucleotides read TGTGCCAGCAACAGACTAGCGGGAGACAATGAGCAGTTCTTC. Residues: CASNRLAGDNEQFF. The V gene is TRBV6-1, the J gene TRBJ2-1; the match to TRBD2 covers 12 bases. The CDR3 is 14 residues long. Germline CDR1 MNHNS, CDR2 SASEGT. The J segment lost 5 bases and the V segment lost 7 bases, leaving 3 bases of the junction unmatched.

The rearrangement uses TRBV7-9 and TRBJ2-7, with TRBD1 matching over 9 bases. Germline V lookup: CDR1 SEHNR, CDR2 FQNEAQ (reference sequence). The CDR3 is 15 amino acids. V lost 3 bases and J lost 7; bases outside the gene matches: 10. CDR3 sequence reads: CASSFRGTGLREQYF. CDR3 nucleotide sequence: TGTGCCAGCAGCTTTAGGGGGACAGGGCTGAGGGAGCAGTACTTC.

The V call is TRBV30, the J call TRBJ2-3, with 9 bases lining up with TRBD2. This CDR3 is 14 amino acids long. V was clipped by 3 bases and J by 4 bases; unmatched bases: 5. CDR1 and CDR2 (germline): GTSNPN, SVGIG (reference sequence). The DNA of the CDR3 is TGTGCCTGGAGCTCTAGCGGGGCCGCAGATACGCAGTATTTT. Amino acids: CAWSSSGAADTQYF.

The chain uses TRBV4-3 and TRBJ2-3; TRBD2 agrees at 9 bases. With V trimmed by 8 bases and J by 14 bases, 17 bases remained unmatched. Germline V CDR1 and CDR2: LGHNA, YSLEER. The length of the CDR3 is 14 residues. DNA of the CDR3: TGCGCCAGCCCACACTTAGCGGGAGAGGCCGGGCCGTATTTT. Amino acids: CASPHLAGEAGPYF.

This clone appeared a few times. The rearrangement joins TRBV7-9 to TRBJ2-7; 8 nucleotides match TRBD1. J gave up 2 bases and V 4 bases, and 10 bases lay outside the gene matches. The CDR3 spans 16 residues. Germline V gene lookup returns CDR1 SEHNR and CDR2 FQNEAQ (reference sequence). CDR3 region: CASSSVPGTGTYEQYF. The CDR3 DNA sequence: TGTGCCAGCAGCTCAGTTCCCGGGACAGGTACCTACGAGCAGTACTTC.

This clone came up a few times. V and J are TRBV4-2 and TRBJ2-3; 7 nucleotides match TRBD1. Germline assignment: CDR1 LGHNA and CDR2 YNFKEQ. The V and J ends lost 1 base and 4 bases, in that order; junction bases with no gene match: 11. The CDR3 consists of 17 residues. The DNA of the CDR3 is TGTGCCAGCAGCCAAGGAAGTCAGGGGGTGTTGGCAGATACGCAGTATTTT. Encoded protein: CASSQGSQGVLADTQYF.

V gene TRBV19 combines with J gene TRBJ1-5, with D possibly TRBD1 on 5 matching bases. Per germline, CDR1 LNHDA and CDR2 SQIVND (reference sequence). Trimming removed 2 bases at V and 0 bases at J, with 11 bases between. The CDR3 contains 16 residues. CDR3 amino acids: CASSIPRDFSNQPQHF. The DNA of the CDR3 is TGTGCCAGTAGTATACCTCGGGACTTTAGCAATCAGCCCCAGCATTTT. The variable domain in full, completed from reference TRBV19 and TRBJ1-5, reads DGGITQSPKYLFRKEGQNVTLSCEQNLNHDAMYWYRQDPGQGLRLIYYSQIVNDFQKGDIAEGYSVSREKKESFPLTVTSAQKNPTAFYLCASSIPRDFSNQPQHFGDGTRLSIL.

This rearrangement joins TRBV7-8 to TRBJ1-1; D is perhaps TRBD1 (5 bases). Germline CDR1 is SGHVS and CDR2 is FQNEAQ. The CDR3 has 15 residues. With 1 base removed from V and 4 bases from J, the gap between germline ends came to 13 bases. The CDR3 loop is CASSLGAGLGTEAFF. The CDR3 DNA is TGTGCCAGCAGCTTAGGGGCAGGGTTGGGCACTGAAGCTTTCTTT.

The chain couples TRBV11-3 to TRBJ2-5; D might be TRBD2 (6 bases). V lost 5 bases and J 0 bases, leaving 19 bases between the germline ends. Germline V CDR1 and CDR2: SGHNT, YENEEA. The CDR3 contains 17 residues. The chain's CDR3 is CASSHTAGPSNQETQYF. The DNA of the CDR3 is TGTGCCAGCAGCCATACTGCGGGACCGTCAAACCAAGAGACCCAGTACTTC. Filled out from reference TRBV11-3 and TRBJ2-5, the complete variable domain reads EAGVVQSPRYKIIEKKQPVAFWCNPISGHNTLYWYLQNLGQGPELLIRYENEEAVDDSQLPKDRFSAERLKGVDSTLKIQPAELGDSAVYLCASSHTAGPSNQETQYFGPGTRLLVL.

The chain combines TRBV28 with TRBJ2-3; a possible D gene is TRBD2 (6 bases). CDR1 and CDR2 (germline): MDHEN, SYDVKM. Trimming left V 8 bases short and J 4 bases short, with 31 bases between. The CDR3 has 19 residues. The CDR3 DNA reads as TGTGCCAGCTGTCCCGGGACTTTTCTATCCTTTGTTCTCGCAGATACGCAGTATTTT. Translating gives CASCPGTFLSFVLADTQYF.

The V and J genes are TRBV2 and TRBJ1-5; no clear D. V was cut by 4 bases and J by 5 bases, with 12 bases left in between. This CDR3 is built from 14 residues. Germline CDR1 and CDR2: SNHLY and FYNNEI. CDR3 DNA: TGTGCCAGCAGTGGGGCCTTGGGTTATCAGCCCCAGCATTTT. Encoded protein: CASSGALGYQPQHF. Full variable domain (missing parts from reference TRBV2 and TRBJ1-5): EPEVTQTPSHQVTQMGQEVILRCVPISNHLYFYWYRQILGQKVEFLVSFYNNEISEKSEIFDDQFSVERPDGSNFTLKIRSTKLEDSAMYFCASSGALGYQPQHFGDGTRLSIL.

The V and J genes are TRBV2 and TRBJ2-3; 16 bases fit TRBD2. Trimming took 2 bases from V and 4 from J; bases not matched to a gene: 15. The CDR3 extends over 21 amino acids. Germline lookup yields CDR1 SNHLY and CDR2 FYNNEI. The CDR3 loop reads CASSETIRGTSGRATPDTQYF. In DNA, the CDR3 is TGTGCCAGCAGTGAAACCATCAGGGGGACTAGCGGGAGGGCGACGCCAGATACGCAGTATTTT.

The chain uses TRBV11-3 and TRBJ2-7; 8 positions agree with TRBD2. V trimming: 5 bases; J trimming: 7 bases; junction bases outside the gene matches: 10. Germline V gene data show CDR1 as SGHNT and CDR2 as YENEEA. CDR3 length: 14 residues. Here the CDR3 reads CASSPGTSPSEQYF. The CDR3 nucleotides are TGTGCCAGCAGCCCAGGGACTAGTCCCTCTGAGCAGTACTTC.

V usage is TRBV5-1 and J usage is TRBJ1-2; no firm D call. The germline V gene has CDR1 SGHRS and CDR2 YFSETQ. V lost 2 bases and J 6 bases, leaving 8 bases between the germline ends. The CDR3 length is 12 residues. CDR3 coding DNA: TGCGCCAGCAGCTTATGGGAGGATGGCTACACCTTC. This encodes CASSLWEDGYTF. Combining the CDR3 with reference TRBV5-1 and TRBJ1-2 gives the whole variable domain KAGVTQTPRYLIKTRGQQVTLSCSPISGHRSVSWYQQTPGQGLQFLFEYFSETQRNKGNFPGRFSGRQFSNSRSEMNVSTLELGDSALYLCASSLWEDGYTFGSGTRLTVV.

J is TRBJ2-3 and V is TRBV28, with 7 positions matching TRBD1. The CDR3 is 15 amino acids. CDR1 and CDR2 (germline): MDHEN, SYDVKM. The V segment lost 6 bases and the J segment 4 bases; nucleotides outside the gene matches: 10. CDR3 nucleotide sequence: TGTGCCAGCAGGGGCATACAGGGGCGCCCAGATACGCAGTATTTT. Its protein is CASRGIQGRPDTQYF.

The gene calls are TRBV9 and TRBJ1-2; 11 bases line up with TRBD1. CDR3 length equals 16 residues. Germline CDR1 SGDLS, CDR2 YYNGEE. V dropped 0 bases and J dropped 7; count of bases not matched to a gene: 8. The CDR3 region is CASSVEGGQGAGGYTF. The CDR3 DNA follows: TGTGCCAGCAGCGTAGAGGGCGGACAGGGGGCCGGTGGCTACACCTTC.

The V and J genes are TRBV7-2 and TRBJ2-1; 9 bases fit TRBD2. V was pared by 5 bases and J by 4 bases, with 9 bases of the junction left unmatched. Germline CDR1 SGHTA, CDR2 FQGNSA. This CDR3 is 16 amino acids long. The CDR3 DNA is TGTGCCAGCAGCATTAAGTTAGCGGGAGCGTACAATGAGCAGTTCTTC. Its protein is CASSIKLAGAYNEQFF.

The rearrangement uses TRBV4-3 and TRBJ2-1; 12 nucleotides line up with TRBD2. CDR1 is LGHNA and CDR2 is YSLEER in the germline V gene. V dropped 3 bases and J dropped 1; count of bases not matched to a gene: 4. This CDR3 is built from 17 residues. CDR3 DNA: TGCGCCAGCAGCCAGGGGACTAGCGGGTCTTCCTACAATGAGCAGTTCTTC. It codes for CASSQGTSGSSYNEQFF.

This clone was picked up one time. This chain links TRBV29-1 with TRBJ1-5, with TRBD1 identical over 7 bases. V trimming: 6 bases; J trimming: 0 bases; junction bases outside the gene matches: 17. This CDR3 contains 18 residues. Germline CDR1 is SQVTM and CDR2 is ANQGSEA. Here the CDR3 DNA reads TGCAGCGTGACTTCTGGGGCAGGGGGTACGGGTAGCAATCAGCCCCAGCATTTT. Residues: CSVTSGAGGTGSNQPQHF.

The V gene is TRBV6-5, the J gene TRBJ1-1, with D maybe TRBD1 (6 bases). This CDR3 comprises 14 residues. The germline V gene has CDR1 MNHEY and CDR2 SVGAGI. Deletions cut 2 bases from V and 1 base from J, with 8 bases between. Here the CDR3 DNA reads TGTGCCAGCAGTTACGAGGGGGAGAACACTGAAGCTTTCTTT. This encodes CASSYEGENTEAFF.

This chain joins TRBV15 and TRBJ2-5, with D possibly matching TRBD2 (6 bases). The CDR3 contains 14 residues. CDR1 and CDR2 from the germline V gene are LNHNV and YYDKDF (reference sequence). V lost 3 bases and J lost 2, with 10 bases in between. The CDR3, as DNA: TGTGCCACCAGCAGGGACCGGGGGCAAGAGACCCAGTACTTC. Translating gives CATSRDRGQETQYF.

CDR3 coding DNA: TGTGCCAGCAGCGAAAATCCGGGGAACAATGAGCAGTTCTTC. This sequence encodes CASSENPGNNEQFF. This chain connects TRBV7-6 to TRBJ2-1; tentatively, D is TRBD2 (5 bases). Germline V gene lookup returns CDR1 SGHVS and CDR2 FNYEAQ. The CDR3 totals 14 residues. V dropped 5 bases and J dropped 5 bases, with 13 bases sitting between them.

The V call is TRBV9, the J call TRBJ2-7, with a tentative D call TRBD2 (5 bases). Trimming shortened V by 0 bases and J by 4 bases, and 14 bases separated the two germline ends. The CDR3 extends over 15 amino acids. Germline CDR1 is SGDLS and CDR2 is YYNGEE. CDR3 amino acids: CASSVGGDTLYEQYF. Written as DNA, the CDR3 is TGTGCCAGCAGCGTAGGGGGAGACACCCTTTACGAGCAGTACTTC.

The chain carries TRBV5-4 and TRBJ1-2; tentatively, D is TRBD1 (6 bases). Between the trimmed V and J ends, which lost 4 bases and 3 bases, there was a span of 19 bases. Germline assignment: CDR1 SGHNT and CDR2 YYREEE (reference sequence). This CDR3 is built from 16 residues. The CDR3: CASSPPPAGAHYGYTF. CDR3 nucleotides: TGTGCCAGCAGCCCACCGCCGGCGGGGGCGCACTATGGCTACACCTTC.

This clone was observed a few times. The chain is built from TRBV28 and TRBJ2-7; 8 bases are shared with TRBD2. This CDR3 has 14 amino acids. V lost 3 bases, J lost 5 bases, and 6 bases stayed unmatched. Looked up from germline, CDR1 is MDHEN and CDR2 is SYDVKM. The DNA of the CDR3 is TGTGCCAGCAGTTTCAGCGGGAGCAGGAACGAGCAGTACTTC. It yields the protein CASSFSGSRNEQYF.

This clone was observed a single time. The CDR3 loop reads CASSHEAELNTEAFF. Written as DNA, the CDR3 is TGTGCCAGCAGCCATGAAGCTGAGCTGAACACTGAAGCTTTCTTT. This chain connects TRBV9 to TRBJ1-1, with D hard to call. The V end lost 4 bases, the J end lost 0 bases, and 13 bases lay between the germline ends. The CDR3 has 15 amino acids. Looked up from germline, CDR1 is SGDLS and CDR2 is YYNGEE.

CDR3 amino acids: CASSLSYGGRMARGYTF. The CDR3 nucleotides are TGTGCCAGCAGTTTATCTTACGGGGGACGCATGGCGCGGGGCTACACCTTC. This chain uses TRBV27 with TRBJ1-2; weak D call: TRBD1 (5 bases). V was pared by 0 bases and J by 8 bases, with 22 bases between. This CDR3 has 17 residues. Germline assignment: CDR1 MNHEY and CDR2 SMNVEV (reference sequence).

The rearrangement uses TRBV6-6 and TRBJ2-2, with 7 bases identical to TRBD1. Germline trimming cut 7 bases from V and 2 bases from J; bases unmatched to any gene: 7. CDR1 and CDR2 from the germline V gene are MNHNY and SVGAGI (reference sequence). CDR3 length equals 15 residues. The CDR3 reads CASIDGTVNTGELFF. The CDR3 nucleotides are TGTGCCAGCATTGACGGGACAGTTAACACCGGGGAGCTGTTTTTT.

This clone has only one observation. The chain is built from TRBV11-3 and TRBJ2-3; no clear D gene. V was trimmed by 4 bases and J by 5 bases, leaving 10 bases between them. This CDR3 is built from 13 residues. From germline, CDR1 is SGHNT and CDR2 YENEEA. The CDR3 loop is CASSSFSGDTQYF. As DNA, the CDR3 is TGTGCCAGCAGCTCCTTTTCAGGAGATACGCAGTATTTT.